These 25 T cell receptor beta chains came from one sample sequenced in a study of human T cells and chemical hapten exposure. Documented time point: pre-sensitization, week 0. The sample's treatment: therapeutic diphenylcyclopropenone sensitization with weekly scalp DPC. TCRdb reanalysed the RACE reads using MiXCR and keeps one entry per CDR3 protein. This repertoire shows 57,000 or so distinct CDR3 sequences, 10% to 12% found once; its top ten account for 3% to 4.5%. Sequences were derived from whole blood, sampled in connection with sensitization to the hapten diphenylcyclopropenone (DPC). Receptors originate from a woman between 40 and 55 years old with alopecia areata. Some clones in this sample may be carry-over from other donors' samples.

This clonotype was counted a few times. The rearrangement joins TRBV14 to TRBJ2-6; D call uncertain. With 3 bases removed from V and 0 bases from J, the gap between germline ends came to 9 bases. The CDR3 consists of 16 residues. Germline CDR1 reads SGHDN; CDR2 reads FVKESK. This CDR3 reads CASSQRLGSGANVLTF. For the CDR3, the DNA is TGTGCCAGCAGCCAGCGTTTGGGCTCTGGGGCCAACGTCCTGACTTTC.

The sample holds many counts of this clonotype. The chain carries TRBV6-5 and TRBJ2-7, with 13 bases that match TRBD2. This CDR3 comprises 18 residues. V shed 6 bases and J 7 bases; nucleotides not matched to a gene: 18. Germline CDR1 MNHEY, CDR2 SVGAGI. CDR3 bases: TGTGCCAGCAGACGGGGGACTAGCGGGACCTATATTAATTTAGAGCAGTACTTC. The encoded protein is CASRRGTSGTYINLEQYF.

This rearrangement joins TRBV6-6 to TRBJ2-3; 11 positions match TRBD2. Germline V CDR1 and CDR2: MNHNY, SVGAGI (reference sequence). This CDR3 region has 18 residues. After removal of 4 bases from V and 0 bases from J, the junction contained 9 bases not matched to a gene. The CDR3 nucleotides read TGTGCCAGCAGTTTCGGACTAGCGGGCGTCACTAGCACAGATACGCAGTATTTT. This codes for CASSFGLAGVTSTDTQYF.

This clonotype came up many times. V and J are TRBV6-2 or TRBV6-3 and TRBJ1-1, with TRBD1 matching 7 bases. The germline gives CDR1 MNHEY, CDR2 SVGEGT. The CDR3 consists of 14 residues. With V trimmed by 4 bases and J by 1 base, 3 bases remained unmatched. CDR3: CASSWGQTNTEAFF. The CDR3 nucleotides are TGTGCCAGCAGTTGGGGACAGACGAACACTGAAGCTTTCTTT.

This clonotype was seen many times. The chain recombines TRBV5-4 with TRBJ1-3; possible D gene TRBD1, 5 bases. The CDR3 totals 15 residues. The V end lost 3 bases, the J end lost 0 bases, and 10 bases lay between the germline ends. CDR1 SGHNT and CDR2 YYREEE come from the germline V gene (reference sequence). The CDR3 reads CASSSKTDSGNTIYF. CDR3 DNA: TGTGCCAGCAGCTCGAAGACAGACTCTGGAAACACCATATATTTT.

This clonotype was counted ten times or more. The chain combines TRBV12-3 or TRBV12-4 with TRBJ1-2; D is perhaps TRBD1 (6 bases). Trimming took off 3 bases at V and 5 bases at J, with 10 bases between the two ends. The length of the CDR3 is 13 residues. CDR3 DNA sequence: TGTGCCAGCAGTTTCAAACAGGGATATGGCTACACCTTC. As protein: CASSFKQGYGYTF.

At least ten counts were recorded for this clonotype. The gene calls are TRBV20-1 and TRBJ1-1; no firm D call. Trimming removed 3 bases from V and 5 bases from J, with 10 bases in between. The germline V gene encodes CDR1 DFQATT and CDR2 SNEGSKA (reference sequence). CDR3 length equals 12 residues. The CDR3 region has the DNA TGCAGTGCTAGTTGGGGATCTACTGAAGCTTTCTTT. It translates to CSASWGSTEAFF.

This clonotype was detected ten times or more. V usage is TRBV6-2 or TRBV6-3 and J usage is TRBJ1-5; TRBD1 might be the D (6 bases). This CDR3 is built from 14 residues. CDR1 MNHEY and CDR2 SVGEGT come from the germline V gene. The germline V and J ends were trimmed by 7 bases and 0 bases, with 10 bases remaining between them. CDR3 in DNA: TGTGCCAGCACGACAGGTACTAGCAATCAGCCCCAGCATTTT. Translated, it gives CASTTGTSNQPQHF.

This clonotype was detected many times. The chain has TRBV2 and TRBJ1-6; D not certain. V lost 6 bases, J lost 7 bases, and 16 bases lay in between. Germline V gene data show CDR1 as SNHLY and CDR2 as FYNNEI. The CDR3 loop spans 15 amino acids. In DNA form, the CDR3 reads TGTGCCAGCAGGGCCGGGTCCTGGTCAAATTCACCCCTCCACTTT. Amino acids: CASRAGSWSNSPLHF. The full variable domain, rest sourced from reference TRBV2 and TRBJ1-6, is EPEVTQTPSHQVTQMGQEVILRCVPISNHLYFYWYRQILGQKVEFLVSFYNNEISEKSEIFDDQFSVERPDGSNFTLKIRSTKLEDSAMYFCASRAGSWSNSPLHFGNGTRLTVT.

This clonotype was detected only a few times. The chain joins TRBV29-1 to TRBJ1-6; D is possibly TRBD1 (6 bases). CDR1 and CDR2 (germline): SQVTM, ANQGSEA. This CDR3 contains 13 residues. V lost 6 bases and J lost 8, with 14 bases in between. CDR3 in amino acids: CSVATGRDSPLHF. CDR3 nucleotide sequence: TGCAGCGTCGCGACAGGACGGGATTCACCCCTCCACTTT.

The chain has TRBV28 and TRBJ2-1; 10 positions agree with TRBD2. The V and J ends lost 4 bases and 8 bases, in that order; junction bases with no gene match: 11. Germline-derived CDR1 and CDR2 are MDHEN and SYDVKM. The CDR3 has 16 amino acids. CDR3 nucleotide sequence: TGTGCCAGCAGTTCCCCAGCGGGAGGGACCTTAGATGAGCAGTTCTTC. It translates to CASSSPAGGTLDEQFF.

The V call is TRBV29-1, the J call TRBJ1-1; the D gene is possibly TRBD1 (6 bases). The germline V gene has CDR1 SQVTM and CDR2 ANQGSEA. Trimming removed 8 bases from V and 5 bases from J, with 21 bases in between. The CDR3 runs 14 residues. CDR3: CSSKTAGRGTEAFF. The CDR3 DNA is TGCAGCTCCAAAACGGCAGGGAGGGGGACTGAAGCTTTCTTT.

This chain uses TRBV5-1 with TRBJ2-7; 7 bases match TRBD1. CDR1 is SGHRS and CDR2 is YFSETQ in the germline V gene. J was trimmed by 3 bases and V by 4 bases; bases with no gene match: 4. CDR3 length: 13 amino acids. CDR3 DNA: TGCGCCAGCAGCCGAGACAGGGACTACGAGCAGTACTTC. It yields the protein CASSRDRDYEQYF.

In its sample, this clonotype was seen many times. V gene TRBV11-2 combines with J gene TRBJ2-7, with D hard to call. The CDR3 length is 15 residues. Deletions cut 0 bases from V and 2 bases from J, with 11 bases between. The germline V gene has CDR1 SGHAT and CDR2 FQNNGV. The CDR3 nucleotides read TGTGCCAGCAGCTTAGATCGGGTCAGAGCCTACGAGCAGTACTTC. This codes for CASSLDRVRAYEQYF.

The CDR3 region has the DNA TGTGCCAGCTCACCTGGACTTTCCTACAATGAGCAGTTCTTC. Encoded protein: CASSPGLSYNEQFF. The chain is built from TRBV18 and TRBJ2-1; perhaps TRBD2 as D (5 bases). Trimming left V 3 bases short and J 1 base short, with 7 bases between. The CDR3 covers 14 residues. Germline V gene data show CDR1 as KGHSH and CDR2 as LQKENI.

This clonotype was detected a few times. The chain joins TRBV29-1 to TRBJ2-1; no reliable D call. Germline loops: CDR1 SQVTM, CDR2 ANQGSEA. The CDR3 is 12 amino acids. V lost 4 bases and J 6 bases, leaving 10 bases between the germline ends. The CDR3 coding sequence is TGCAGCGTTGGGGCAACCAGCAATGAGCAGTTCTTC. Translated, it gives CSVGATSNEQFF.

The chain combines TRBV12-3 or TRBV12-4 with TRBJ1-1; D perhaps matches TRBD1 (5 bases). CDR3 size: 14 residues. The germline V and J ends were trimmed by 8 bases and 3 bases, with 16 bases remaining between them. The CDR3 nucleotides are TGTGCCAGCTCCCGGGGGGGTATCGACACTGAAGCTTTCTTT. Protein product: CASSRGGIDTEAFF.

This clonotype was counted a few times. The V call is TRBV29-1, the J call TRBJ1-2; 7 bases line up with TRBD1. The trim removed 6 bases at V and 4 bases at J, leaving 11 bases unmatched. CDR1 is SQVTM and CDR2 is ANQGSEA in the germline V gene. The CDR3 is 14 residues long. CDR3 sequence reads: CSVAGTVRGYGYTF. CDR3 DNA sequence: TGCAGCGTCGCCGGGACAGTTAGGGGCTATGGCTACACCTTC.

This clonotype was counted at least ten times. The gene calls are TRBV6-2 or TRBV6-3 and TRBJ2-5; D might be TRBD1 (5 bases). CDR1 and CDR2 (germline): MNHEY, SVGEGT. Trimming shortened V by 7 bases and J by 3 bases, and 12 bases separated the two germline ends. CDR3 length equals 13 residues. CDR3 nucleotides: TGTGCCAGCACCAAGTTAGGGGAAGAGACCCAGTACTTC. Its translation: CASTKLGEETQYF.

The table lists this clonotype with a few counts. V gene TRBV5-8 combines with J gene TRBJ2-2, with D maybe TRBD1 (5 bases). Germline values: CDR1 SGHTS, CDR2 YDEGEE. The CDR3 has 15 residues. V was trimmed by 0 bases and J by 4 bases, leaving 10 bases between them. The CDR3, as DNA: TGTGCCAGCAGCTTGGGATCCAGGGTCACCGGGGAGCTGTTTTTT. Protein: CASSLGSRVTGELFF.

This clonotype has ten or more counts. J is TRBJ1-1 and V is TRBV20-1; the D gene is possibly TRBD1 (6 bases). The germline V gene encodes CDR1 DFQATT and CDR2 SNEGSKA (reference sequence). V lost 4 bases, J lost 4 bases, and 16 bases lay in between. The CDR3 is 14 residues long. This CDR3 reads CSAKGGAQITEAFF. For the CDR3, the DNA is TGCAGTGCTAAAGGGGGGGCTCAAATCACTGAAGCTTTCTTT.

The rearrangement uses TRBV11-2 and TRBJ1-1, with unresolved D. Germline V gives CDR1 SGHAT, CDR2 FQNNGV. The V end was cut by 0 bases, the J end by 4 bases, with 12 bases between. CDR3 length equals 15 residues. CDR3 region: CASSLDLGRVTEAFF. The CDR3 DNA follows: TGTGCCAGCAGCTTAGATTTAGGACGGGTCACTGAAGCTTTCTTT.

This clonotype has at least ten counts. The J gene is TRBJ1-2, the V gene TRBV12-3 or TRBV12-4; a weak D match, TRBD1 (5 bases). Trimming cost V 8 bases and J 5 bases, with 12 bases left between them. This CDR3 contains 12 residues. This CDR3 is CASSGTGYGYTF. The CDR3 bases are TGTGCCAGCTCCGGGACGGGTTATGGCTACACCTTC.

V gene TRBV11-2 combines with J gene TRBJ2-3; D may be TRBD1 or TRBD2 (6 bases each). V was trimmed by 4 bases and J by 5 bases, leaving 19 bases between them. Germline V gene lookup returns CDR1 SGHAT and CDR2 FQNNGV. This CDR3 spans 16 amino acids. CDR3 in DNA: TGTGCCAGCAGCTCATCCGGGACTCCCAGGGGAGATACGCAGTATTTT. Its translation: CASSSSGTPRGDTQYF.

The CDR3 nucleotides are TGCAGCGTTGGGAGGGACAACCAAGAGACCCAGTACTTC. Its protein is CSVGRDNQETQYF. The chain links TRBV29-1 to TRBJ2-5; D may match TRBD1 or TRBD2 (6 bases each). Germline V lookup: CDR1 SQVTM, CDR2 ANQGSEA. The CDR3 length is 13 residues. With 4 bases removed from V and 0 bases from J, the gap between germline ends came to 9 bases. Looking up the rest from reference TRBV29-1 and TRBJ2-5 gives the full variable domain: SAVISQKPSRDICQRGTSLTIQCQVDSQVTMMFWYRQQPGQSLTLIATANQGSEATYESGFVIDKFPISRPNLTFSTLTVSNMSPEDSSIYLCSVGRDNQETQYFGPGTRLLVL.